Presented here are 20 T cell receptor beta chains from one specimen sequenced in a study of T cell changes during pregnancy in multiple sclerosis. Sequenced by immunoSEQ multiplex PCR; TCRdb stores in-frame clones only, minus some. In the table there are around 34,000 clones, about 90% of which are singletons. The sequencing used CD8+ T cells from peripheral blood mononuclear cells, collected after pregnancy. Receptor source: a female donor with multiple sclerosis, enrolled in a pregnancy study.

The chain recombines TRBV6-6 with TRBJ1-2; no reliable D call. V lost 7 bases, J lost 4 bases, and 16 bases lay in between. CDR1 and CDR2 from the germline V gene are MNHNY and SVGAGI (reference sequence). The CDR3 runs to 14 residues. CDR3 sequence (DNA): TGTGCCAGCATGTATGGCGGGGAGCGCTATGGCTACACCTTC. This codes for CASMYGGERYGYTF.

This clone is a singleton in its sample. This chain joins TRBV7-9 and TRBJ2-3, with TRBD2 as a possible D gene (6 bases). Germline-derived CDR1 and CDR2 are SEHNR and FQNEAQ (reference sequence). V lost 5 bases, J lost 0 bases, and 12 bases lay in between. CDR3 size: 15 residues. The CDR3 loop is CASSPPSASTDTQYF. CDR3 sequence (DNA): TGTGCCAGCAGCCCCCCTAGCGCTAGCACAGATACGCAGTATTTT.

The CDR3 DNA reads as TGTGCCAGCAGCTCGTTTAGCGGGGCGGCCTACGAGCAGTACTTC. Residues: CASSSFSGAAYEQYF. The chain is built from TRBV5-6 and TRBJ2-7; TRBD2 agrees at 8 bases. In germline, CDR1 is SGHDT, CDR2 YYEEEE. CDR3 length: 15 amino acids. V gave up 3 bases and J gave up 2 bases; unmatched junction bases: 7.

The rearrangement links TRBV4-3 to TRBJ2-3; possible D gene TRBD2, 5 bases. Trimming removed 2 bases at V and 2 bases at J, with 14 bases between. Germline assignment: CDR1 LGHNA and CDR2 YSLEER. The CDR3 is made up of 16 amino acids. In DNA form, the CDR3 reads TGCGCCAGCAGCCAAATGGCGGGTCAGGTCACAGATACGCAGTATTTT. It yields the protein CASSQMAGQVTDTQYF.

The chain combines TRBV7-3 with TRBJ2-7; 7 nucleotides agree with TRBD1. This CDR3 is built from 13 residues. J was trimmed by 0 bases and V by 5 bases; bases with no gene match: 1. Looked up from germline, CDR1 is SGHTA and CDR2 is FQGTGA. The CDR3 spells CASSRTGSYEQYF. As DNA, the CDR3 is TGTGCCAGCAGCAGGACAGGCTCCTACGAGCAGTACTTC.

The chain joins TRBV7-6 to TRBJ2-3; 14 nucleotides align to TRBD2. J lost 2 bases, V lost 5 bases, and 6 bases had no gene match. There are 17 residues in the CDR3. CDR1 and CDR2 from the germline V gene are SGHVS and FNYEAQ. This CDR3 is CASSKGLAGAHTDTQYF. DNA of the CDR3: TGTGCCAGCAGCAAGGGACTAGCGGGGGCCCACACAGATACGCAGTATTTT.

The rearrangement uses TRBV7-8 and TRBJ1-2; weak D call: TRBD1 (6 bases). The germline V and J ends were trimmed by 5 bases and 4 bases, with 23 bases remaining between them. Germline-derived CDR1 and CDR2 are SGHVS and FQNEAQ. The CDR3 runs to 17 residues. CDR3 bases: TGTGCCAGCAGCACTTACGCCACGTCAGGGGCTGGCTATGGCTACACCTTC. Amino acids: CASSTYATSGAGYGYTF. The whole variable domain, remainder taken from reference TRBV7-8 and TRBJ1-2, is GAGVSQSPRYKVAKRGQDVALRCDPISGHVSLFWYQQALGQGPEFLTYFQNEAQLDKSGLPSDRFFAERPEGSVSTLKIQRTQQEDSAVYLCASSTYATSGAGYGYTFGSGTRLTVV.

The table lists this clone with many counts. V usage is TRBV25-1 and J usage is TRBJ2-7; D remains unclear. This CDR3 has 11 residues. The germline V gene has CDR1 MGHDK and CDR2 SYGVNS. Trimming took off 7 bases at V and 3 bases at J, with 7 bases between the two ends. The CDR3: CASTGSYEQYF. The CDR3 DNA reads as TGTGCCAGCACAGGCAGCTACGAGCAGTACTTC.

This chain uses TRBV9 with TRBJ2-5; 9 nucleotides align to TRBD1. V dropped 3 bases and J dropped 5; count of bases not matched to a gene: 8. The CDR3 totals 15 residues. Germline V lookup: CDR1 SGDLS, CDR2 YYNGEE. This CDR3 reads CASSGTGTGQETQYF. The CDR3 bases are TGTGCCAGCAGCGGGACCGGGACAGGGCAGGAGACCCAGTACTTC.

The chain combines TRBV27 with TRBJ2-1, with 8 positions matching TRBD2. V trimming: 1 base; J trimming: 10 bases; junction bases outside the gene matches: 12. The V gene's germline CDR1 is MNHEY and CDR2 SMNVEV (reference sequence). The CDR3 has 16 residues. The CDR3 bases are TGTGCCAGCAGTTTATACGGGGGGGCGACGGTGGAGGAGCAGTTCTTC. Translation gives CASSLYGGATVEEQFF.

The chain carries TRBV4-2 and TRBJ2-7; 7 bases map to TRBD1. The J segment lost 0 bases and the V segment lost 6 bases, leaving 8 bases of the junction unmatched. The CDR3 is 15 amino acids. CDR1 and CDR2 (germline): LGHNA, YNFKEQ. The CDR3 region is CASRELQGSSYEQYF. CDR3 nucleotides: TGTGCCAGCAGGGAATTACAGGGGAGCTCCTACGAGCAGTACTTC.

The chain carries TRBV29-1 and TRBJ1-4; possible D gene TRBD1, 6 bases. Per germline, CDR1 SQVTM and CDR2 ANQGSEA. CDR3 size: 11 residues. Trimming left V 6 bases short and J 16 bases short, with 18 bases between. Here the CDR3 DNA reads TGCAGCGTATTAACCGGGAGGGGGGCGTTTTTT. Its translation is CSVLTGRGAFF.

The V and J genes are TRBV4-3 and TRBJ2-5; 7 bases line up with TRBD1. The CDR3 totals 15 residues. Losses at the gene ends were 0 bases for V and 4 bases for J; bases not matched to a gene: 5. Per germline, CDR1 LGHNA and CDR2 YSLEER. The CDR3 sequence is CASSQDTGVGETQYF. CDR3 DNA sequence: TGCGCCAGCAGCCAAGATACAGGGGTCGGAGAGACCCAGTACTTC.

The chain combines TRBV5-6 with TRBJ1-2; 7 bases align to TRBD1. Germline CDR1 is SGHDT and CDR2 is YYEEEE. The V gene end was trimmed by 5 bases and the J gene end by 4 bases; junction bases not matched to a gene: 8. The CDR3 contains 14 residues. As DNA, the CDR3 is TGTGCCAGCAGATATGGACAGGCCATCTATGGCTACACCTTC. It yields the protein CASRYGQAIYGYTF.

The chain joins TRBV6-5 to TRBJ2-1, with 12 bases fitting TRBD2. The CDR3 runs to 15 residues. Germline V gene lookup returns CDR1 MNHEY and CDR2 SVGAGI. Trimming took 5 bases from V and 5 from J; bases not matched to a gene: 4. CDR3 sequence reads: CASSQLAGGHNEQFF. The CDR3 DNA is TGTGCCAGCAGTCAACTAGCGGGGGGACACAATGAGCAGTTCTTC.

This clone was seen only a few times. The chain recombines TRBV4-1 with TRBJ2-1; perhaps TRBD1 as D (6 bases). Germline CDR1 MGHRA, CDR2 YSYEKL. The ends were cut back, 4 bases at V and 8 bases at J, with 15 bases in the middle. The CDR3 extends over 14 amino acids. CDR3 DNA: TGCGCCAGCAGCCGAAACGGACAGCTGGATGAGCAGTTCTTC. Its protein is CASSRNGQLDEQFF.

The table lists this clone with a count of one. The chain uses TRBV29-1 and TRBJ2-5, with D tentatively TRBD1 (5 bases). The CDR3 consists of 13 residues. Germline CDR1 is SQVTM and CDR2 is ANQGSEA. Deletions cut 2 bases from V and 2 bases from J, with 9 bases between. CDR3 sequence: CSVETGNQETQYF. CDR3 in DNA: TGCAGCGTTGAAACAGGCAATCAAGAGACCCAGTACTTC.

The chain has TRBV4-1 and TRBJ2-3; TRBD2 might be the D (7 bases). This CDR3 is built from 18 residues. The germline V gene has CDR1 MGHRA and CDR2 YSYEKL. V gave up 2 bases and J gave up 2 bases, with 20 bases separating them. CDR3 in DNA: TGCGCCAGCAGCCAATTTCAAGGCGGGGGCCTTATCACAGATACGCAGTATTTT. It encodes CASSQFQGGGLITDTQYF.

CDR3 protein: CATGESTGNSPLHF. The CDR3 bases are TGTGCCACCGGGGAGTCAACGGGAAATTCACCCCTCCACTTT. The rearrangement links TRBV19 to TRBJ1-6; D is unclear. This CDR3 has 14 amino acids. Germline V lookup: CDR1 LNHDA, CDR2 SQIVND (reference sequence). V lost 10 bases and J lost 7, with 17 bases in between.

The chain is built from TRBV6-1 and TRBJ1-1, with 7 nucleotides matching TRBD1. V dropped 5 bases and J dropped 9; count of bases not matched to a gene: 6. This CDR3 comprises 12 residues. Germline V gives CDR1 MNHNS, CDR2 SASEGT. CDR3 nucleotides: TGTGCCAGCAGTCCAAGAGGGGGCCAAGCTTTCTTT. Protein sequence: CASSPRGGQAFF.